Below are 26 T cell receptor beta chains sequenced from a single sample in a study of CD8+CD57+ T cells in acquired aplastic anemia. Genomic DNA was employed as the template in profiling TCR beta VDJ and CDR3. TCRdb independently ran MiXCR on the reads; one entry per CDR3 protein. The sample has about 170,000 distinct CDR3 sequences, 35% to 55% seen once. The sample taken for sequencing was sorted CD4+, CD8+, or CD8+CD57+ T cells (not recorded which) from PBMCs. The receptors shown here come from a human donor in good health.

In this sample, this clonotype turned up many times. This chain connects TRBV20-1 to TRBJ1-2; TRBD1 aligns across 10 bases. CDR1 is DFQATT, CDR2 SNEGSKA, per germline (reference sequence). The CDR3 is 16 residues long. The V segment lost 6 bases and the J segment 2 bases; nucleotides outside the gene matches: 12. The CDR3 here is CSAPGTGESRNYGYTF. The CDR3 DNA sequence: TGCAGTGCGCCCGGGACAGGGGAGAGTAGGAACTATGGCTACACCTTC.

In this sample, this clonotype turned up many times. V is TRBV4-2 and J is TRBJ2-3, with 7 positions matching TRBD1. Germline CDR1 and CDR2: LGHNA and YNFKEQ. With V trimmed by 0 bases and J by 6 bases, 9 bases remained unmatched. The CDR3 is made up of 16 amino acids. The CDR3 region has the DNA TGTGCCAGCAGCCAAGAGGACGTACAGGGGTCGGATACGCAGTATTTT. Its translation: CASSQEDVQGSDTQYF.

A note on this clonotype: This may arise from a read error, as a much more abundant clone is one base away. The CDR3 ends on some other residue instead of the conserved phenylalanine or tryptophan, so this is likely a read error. The CDR3 DNA reads TGTGCCAGCAGTCTCCTAGGCGGACCACTCCAAGAGACCCAGTACCTC. Translating gives CASSLLGGPLQETQYL. The V gene is TRBV6-1, the J gene TRBJ2-5; unclear D gene. The CDR3 is made up of 16 amino acids. CDR1 and CDR2 from the germline V gene are MNHNS and SASEGT. Trimming shortened V by 5 bases and J by 1 base, and 17 bases separated the two germline ends.

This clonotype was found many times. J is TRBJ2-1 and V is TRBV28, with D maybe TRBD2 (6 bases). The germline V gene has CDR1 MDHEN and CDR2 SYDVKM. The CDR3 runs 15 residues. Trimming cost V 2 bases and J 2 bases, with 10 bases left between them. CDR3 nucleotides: TGTGCCAGCAGTTTAGGCGGGAACCCCTACAATGAGCAGTTCTTC. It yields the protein CASSLGGNPYNEQFF. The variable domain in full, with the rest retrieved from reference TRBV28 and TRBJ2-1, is DVKVTQSSRYLVKRTGEKVFLECVQDMDHENMFWYRQDPGLGLRLIYFSYDVKMKEKGDIPEGYSVSREKKERFSLILESASTNQTSMYLCASSLGGNPYNEQFFGPGTRLTVL.

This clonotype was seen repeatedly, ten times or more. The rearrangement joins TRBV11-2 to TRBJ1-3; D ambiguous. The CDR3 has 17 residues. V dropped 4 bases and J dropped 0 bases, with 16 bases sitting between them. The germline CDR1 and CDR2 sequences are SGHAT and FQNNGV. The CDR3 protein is CASSYNRVTNSGNTIYF. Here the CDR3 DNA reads TGTGCCAGCAGCTACAATCGTGTCACGAACTCTGGAAACACCATATATTTT.

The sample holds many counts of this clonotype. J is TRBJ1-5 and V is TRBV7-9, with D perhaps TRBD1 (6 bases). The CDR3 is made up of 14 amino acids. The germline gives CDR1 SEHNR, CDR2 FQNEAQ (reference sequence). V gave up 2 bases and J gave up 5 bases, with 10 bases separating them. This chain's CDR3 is CASSLQGQDQPQHF. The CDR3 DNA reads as TGTGCCAGCAGCTTACAGGGGCAGGATCAGCCCCAGCATTTT.

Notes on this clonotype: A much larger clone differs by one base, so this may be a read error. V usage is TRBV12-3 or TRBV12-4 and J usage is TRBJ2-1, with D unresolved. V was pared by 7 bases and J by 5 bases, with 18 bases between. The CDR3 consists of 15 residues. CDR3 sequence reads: CASTQLLVGHNEQFF. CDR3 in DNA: TGTGCCAGCACACAACTGCTAGTAGGTCACAATGAGCAGTTCTTC.

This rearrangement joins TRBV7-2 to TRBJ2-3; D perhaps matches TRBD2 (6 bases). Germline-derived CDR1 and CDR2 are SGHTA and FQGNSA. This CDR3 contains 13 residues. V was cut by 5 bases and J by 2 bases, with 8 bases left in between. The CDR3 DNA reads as TGTGCCAGCAGCGCGGGACCCACAGATACGCAGTATTTT. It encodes CASSAGPTDTQYF.

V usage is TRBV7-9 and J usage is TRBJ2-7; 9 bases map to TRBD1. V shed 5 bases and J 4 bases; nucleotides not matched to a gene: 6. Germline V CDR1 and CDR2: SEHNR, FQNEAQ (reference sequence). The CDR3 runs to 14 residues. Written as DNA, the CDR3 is TGTGCCAGCAGCCCGGGACAGGGCCCTTACGAGCAGTACTTC. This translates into CASSPGQGPYEQYF.

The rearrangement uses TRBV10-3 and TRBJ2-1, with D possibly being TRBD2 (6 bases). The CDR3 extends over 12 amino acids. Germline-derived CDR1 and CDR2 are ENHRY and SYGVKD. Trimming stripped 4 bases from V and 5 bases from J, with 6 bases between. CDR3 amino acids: CAISGGDNEQFF. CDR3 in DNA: TGTGCCATCAGTGGGGGGGACAATGAGCAGTTCTTC.

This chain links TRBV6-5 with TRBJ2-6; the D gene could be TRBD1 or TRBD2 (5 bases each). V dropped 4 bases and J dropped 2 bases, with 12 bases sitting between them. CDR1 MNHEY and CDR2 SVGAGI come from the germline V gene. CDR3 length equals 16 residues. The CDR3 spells CASSSTTGPGANVLTF. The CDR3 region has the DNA TGTGCCAGCAGTTCCACTACGGGGCCTGGGGCCAACGTCCTGACTTTC.

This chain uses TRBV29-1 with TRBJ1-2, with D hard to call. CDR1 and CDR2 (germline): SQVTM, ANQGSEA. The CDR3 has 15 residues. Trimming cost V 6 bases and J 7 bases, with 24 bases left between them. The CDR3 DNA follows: TGCAGCGTGCCCCGGCGAGGGTCTAATAGTGGTGGCTACACCTTC. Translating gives CSVPRRGSNSGGYTF. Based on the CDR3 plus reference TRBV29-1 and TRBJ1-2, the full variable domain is SAVISQKPSRDICQRGTSLTIQCQVDSQVTMMFWYRQQPGQSLTLIATANQGSEATYESGFVIDKFPISRPNLTFSTLTVSNMSPEDSSIYLCSVPRRGSNSGGYTFGSGTRLTVV.

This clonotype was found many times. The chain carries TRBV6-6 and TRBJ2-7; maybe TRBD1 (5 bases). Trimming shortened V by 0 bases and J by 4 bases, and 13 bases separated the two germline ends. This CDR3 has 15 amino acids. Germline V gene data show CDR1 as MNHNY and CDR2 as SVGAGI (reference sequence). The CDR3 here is CASSYSTDKGYEQYF. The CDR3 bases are TGTGCCAGCAGTTACTCGACAGACAAAGGGTACGAGCAGTACTTC.

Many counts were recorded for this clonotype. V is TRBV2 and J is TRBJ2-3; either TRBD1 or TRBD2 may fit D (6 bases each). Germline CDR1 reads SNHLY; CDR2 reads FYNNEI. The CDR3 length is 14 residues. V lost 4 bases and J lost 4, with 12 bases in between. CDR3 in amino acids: CASSGEGGSDTQYF. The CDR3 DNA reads TGTGCCAGCAGTGGTGAGGGGGGATCAGATACGCAGTATTTT.

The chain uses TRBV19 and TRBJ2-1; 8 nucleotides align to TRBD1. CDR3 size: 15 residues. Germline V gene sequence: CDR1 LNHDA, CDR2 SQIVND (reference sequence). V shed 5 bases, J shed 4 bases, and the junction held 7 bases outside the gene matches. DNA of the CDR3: TGTGCCAGTAGTCGTGGGACAGGTTTTTACAATGAGCAGTTCTTC. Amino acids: CASSRGTGFYNEQFF.

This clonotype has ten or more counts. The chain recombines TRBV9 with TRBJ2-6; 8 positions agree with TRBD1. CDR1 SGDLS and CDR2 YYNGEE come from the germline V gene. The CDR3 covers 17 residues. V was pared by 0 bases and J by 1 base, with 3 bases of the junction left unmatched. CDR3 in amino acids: CASSVGYRGSGANVLTF. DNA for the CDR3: TGTGCCAGCAGCGTAGGATACAGGGGGTCTGGGGCCAACGTCCTGACTTTC.

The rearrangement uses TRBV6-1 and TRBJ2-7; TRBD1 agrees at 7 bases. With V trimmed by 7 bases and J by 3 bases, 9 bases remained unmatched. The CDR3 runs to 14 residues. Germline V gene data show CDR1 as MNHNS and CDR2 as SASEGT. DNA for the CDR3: TGTGCCAGCACCCGTTCGGGACAGAGCTACGAGCAGTACTTC. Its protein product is CASTRSGQSYEQYF.

DNA for the CDR3: TGTGCCAGTAGTTCGAGGAGACTAGCGGACTCCTACAATGAGCAGTTCTTC. Its protein product is CASSSRRLADSYNEQFF. This chain connects TRBV19 to TRBJ2-1, with 9 bases lining up with TRBD2. The CDR3 has 17 residues. J lost 0 bases, V lost 5 bases, and 8 bases had no gene match. From germline, CDR1 is LNHDA and CDR2 SQIVND (reference sequence). Filled out from reference TRBV19 and TRBJ2-1, the complete variable domain reads DGGITQSPKYLFRKEGQNVTLSCEQNLNHDAMYWYRQDPGQGLRLIYYSQIVNDFQKGDIAEGYSVSREKKESFPLTVTSAQKNPTAFYLCASSSRRLADSYNEQFFGPGTRLTVL.

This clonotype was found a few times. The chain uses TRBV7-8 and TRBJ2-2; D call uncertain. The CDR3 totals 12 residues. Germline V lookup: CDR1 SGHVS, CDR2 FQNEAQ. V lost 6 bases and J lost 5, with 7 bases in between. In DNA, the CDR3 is TGTGCCAGCAGGCGTGGGACCGGGGAGCTGTTTTTT. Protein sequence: CASRRGTGELFF.

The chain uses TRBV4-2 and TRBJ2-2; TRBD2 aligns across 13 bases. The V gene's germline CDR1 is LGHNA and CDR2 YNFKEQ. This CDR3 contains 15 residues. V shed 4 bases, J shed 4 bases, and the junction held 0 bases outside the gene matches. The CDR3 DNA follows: TGTGCCAGCAGCCGGACTAGCGGGGGCACCGGGGAGCTGTTTTTT. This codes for CASSRTSGGTGELFF.

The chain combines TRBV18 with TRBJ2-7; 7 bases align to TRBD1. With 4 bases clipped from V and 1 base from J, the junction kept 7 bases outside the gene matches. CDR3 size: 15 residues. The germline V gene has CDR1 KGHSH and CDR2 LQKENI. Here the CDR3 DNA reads TGTGCCAGCTCACAACGACAGGGTGCATCCTACGAGCAGTACTTC. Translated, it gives CASSQRQGASYEQYF. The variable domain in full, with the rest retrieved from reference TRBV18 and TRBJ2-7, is NAGVMQNPRHLVRRRGQEARLRCSPMKGHSHVYWYRQLPEEGLKFMVYLQKENIIDESGMPKERFSAEFPKEGPSILRIQQVVRGDSAAYFCASSQRQGASYEQYFGPGTRLTVT.

The CDR3 is CSVHGGRGDTQYF. The CDR3 DNA follows: TGCAGCGTTCACGGGGGCCGAGGAGATACGCAGTATTTT. This chain links TRBV29-1 with TRBJ2-3; either TRBD1 or TRBD2 may fit D (6 bases each). Germline loops: CDR1 SQVTM, CDR2 ANQGSEA. This CDR3 comprises 13 residues. Deletions cut 5 bases from V and 5 bases from J, with 14 bases between.

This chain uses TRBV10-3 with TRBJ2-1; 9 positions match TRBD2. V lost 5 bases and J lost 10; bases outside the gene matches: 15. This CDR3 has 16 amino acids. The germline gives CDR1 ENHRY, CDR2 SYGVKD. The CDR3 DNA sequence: TGTGCCATCAGTAGTGAAGAGGCTAGCGGGATGATAGAGCAGTTCTTC. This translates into CAISSEEASGMIEQFF.

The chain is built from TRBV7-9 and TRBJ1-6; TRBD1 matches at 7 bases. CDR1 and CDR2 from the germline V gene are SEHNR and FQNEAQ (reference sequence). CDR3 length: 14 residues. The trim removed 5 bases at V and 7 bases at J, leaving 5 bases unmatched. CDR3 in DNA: TGTGCCAGCAGCCTAGGGACAGTCAATTCACCCCTCCACTTT. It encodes CASSLGTVNSPLHF.

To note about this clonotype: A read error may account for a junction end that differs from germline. The CDR3 region is CASSESQGPPLHF. The CDR3 nucleotides read TGTGCCAGCAGTGAATCCCAGGGCCCACCCCTCCATTTT. The chain carries TRBV25-1 and TRBJ1-6; perhaps TRBD1 as D (5 bases). The CDR3 covers 13 residues. Per germline, CDR1 MGHDK and CDR2 SYGVNS.

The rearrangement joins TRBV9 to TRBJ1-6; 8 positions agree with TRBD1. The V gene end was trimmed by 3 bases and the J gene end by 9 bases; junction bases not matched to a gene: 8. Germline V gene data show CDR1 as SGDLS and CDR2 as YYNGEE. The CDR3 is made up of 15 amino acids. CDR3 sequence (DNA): TGTGCCAGCAGCGCTACGACAGGGGTCAGTTCACCCCTCCACTTT. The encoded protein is CASSATTGVSSPLHF.